The clone carrying this T cell receptor (beta chain) appeared a few times. The antigen remains unidentified. These data come from a study of blood T cells in healthy people across ages. Study conclusions and caveats: Changes in expanded clonotypes were possibly confounded, as the CMV status of donors was unknown.

Primers used in a second PCR of roughly 6 to 12 cycles were a sample-barcoded 5' primer and a J-beta primer mix. Researchers report that a template-switch adaptor with 12 random nucleotides tagged each cDNA molecule. One entry per CDR3 protein, called by TCRdb with MiXCR from the 5' RACE reads. The repertoire includes around 670,000 distinct CDR3 sequences, about 30% of them detected once, and around a sixth sits in the top ten. In germline, CDR1 is ENHRY, CDR2 SYGVKD. The CDR3 runs 16 residues. V was pared by 10 bases and J by 0 bases, with 18 bases between. Donors each provided approximately 9.6 milliliters of peripheral blood.

The rearrangement links TRBV10-3 to TRBJ2-2, with D possibly TRBD1 on 6 matching bases. The origin of this receptor is an elderly woman in good health. Sequencing was done on a sample of blood. DNA for the CDR3: TGTGCCACAACAACCGGGACAAACGCGAACACCGGGGAGCTGTTTTTT. Translated: CATTTGTNANTGELFF.